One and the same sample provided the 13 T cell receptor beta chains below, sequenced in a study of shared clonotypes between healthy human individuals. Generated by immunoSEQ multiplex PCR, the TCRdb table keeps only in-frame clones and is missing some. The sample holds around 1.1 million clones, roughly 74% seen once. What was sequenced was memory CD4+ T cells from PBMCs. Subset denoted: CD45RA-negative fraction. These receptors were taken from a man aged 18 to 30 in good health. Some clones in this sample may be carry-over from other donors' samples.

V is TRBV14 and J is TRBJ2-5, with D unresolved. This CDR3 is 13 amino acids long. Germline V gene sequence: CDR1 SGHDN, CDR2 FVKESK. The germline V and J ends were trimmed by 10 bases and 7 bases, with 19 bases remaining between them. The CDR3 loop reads CATKRSGSGTQYF. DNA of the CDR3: TGTGCCACCAAACGGAGTGGGTCAGGGACCCAGTACTTC.

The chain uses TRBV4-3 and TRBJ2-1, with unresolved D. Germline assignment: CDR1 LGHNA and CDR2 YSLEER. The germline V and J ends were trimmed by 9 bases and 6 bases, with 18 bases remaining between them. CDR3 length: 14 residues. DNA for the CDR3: TGCGCCAGGGGAATTGGTCTCCAAACCAATGAGCAGTTCTTC. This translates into CARGIGLQTNEQFF.

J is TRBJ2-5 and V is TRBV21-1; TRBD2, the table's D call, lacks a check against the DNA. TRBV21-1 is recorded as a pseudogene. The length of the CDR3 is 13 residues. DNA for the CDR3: TGTGCCAGCAGCAAAGCGCCCTTACACCGGGAGTACTTC. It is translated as CASSKAPLHREYF.

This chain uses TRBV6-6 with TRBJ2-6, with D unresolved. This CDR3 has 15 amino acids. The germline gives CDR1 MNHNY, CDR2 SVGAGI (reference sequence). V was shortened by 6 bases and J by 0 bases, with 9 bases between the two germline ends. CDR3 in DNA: TGTGCCAGCAGGACGGTAAACTCTGGGGCCAACGTCCTGACTTTC. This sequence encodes CASRTVNSGANVLTF.

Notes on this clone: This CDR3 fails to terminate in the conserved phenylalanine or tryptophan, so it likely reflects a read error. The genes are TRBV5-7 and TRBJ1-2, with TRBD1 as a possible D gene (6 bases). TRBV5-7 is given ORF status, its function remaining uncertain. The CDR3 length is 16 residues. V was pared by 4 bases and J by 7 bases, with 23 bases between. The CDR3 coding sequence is TGTGCCAGCAGCCTATGGACAGTAGGACGATCTGGTGGCTACACCTCC. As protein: CASSLWTVGRSGGYTS.

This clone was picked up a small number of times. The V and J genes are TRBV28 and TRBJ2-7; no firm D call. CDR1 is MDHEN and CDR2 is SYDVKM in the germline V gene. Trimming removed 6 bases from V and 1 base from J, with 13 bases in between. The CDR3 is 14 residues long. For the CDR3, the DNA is TGTGCCAGCAGGACCCACGGCGGATCCTACGAGCAGTACTTC. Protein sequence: CASRTHGGSYEQYF. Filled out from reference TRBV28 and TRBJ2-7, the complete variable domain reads DVKVTQSSRYLVKRTGEKVFLECVQDMDHENMFWYRQDPGLGLRLIYFSYDVKMKEKGDIPEGYSVSREKKERFSLILESASTNQTSMYLCASRTHGGSYEQYFGPGTRLTVT.

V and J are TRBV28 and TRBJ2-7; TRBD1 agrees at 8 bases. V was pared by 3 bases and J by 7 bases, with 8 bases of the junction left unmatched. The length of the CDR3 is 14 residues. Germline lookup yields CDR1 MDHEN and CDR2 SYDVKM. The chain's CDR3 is CASSLDRDMGEQYF. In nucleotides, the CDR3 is TGTGCCAGCAGTTTGGACAGGGACATGGGGGAGCAGTACTTC.

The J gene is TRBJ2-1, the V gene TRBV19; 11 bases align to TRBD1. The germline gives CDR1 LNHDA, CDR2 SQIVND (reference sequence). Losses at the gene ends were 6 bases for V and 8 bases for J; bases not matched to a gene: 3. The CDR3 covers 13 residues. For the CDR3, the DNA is TGTGCCAGTAGCCGGGACAGGGGGTATGAGCAGTTCTTC. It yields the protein CASSRDRGYEQFF.

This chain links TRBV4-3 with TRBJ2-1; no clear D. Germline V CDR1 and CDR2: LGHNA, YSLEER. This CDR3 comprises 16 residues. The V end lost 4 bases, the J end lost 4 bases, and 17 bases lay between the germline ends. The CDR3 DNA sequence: TGCGCCAGCAGCCCACGTTTGGGCACAGAGTACAATGAGCAGTTCTTC. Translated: CASSPRLGTEYNEQFF.

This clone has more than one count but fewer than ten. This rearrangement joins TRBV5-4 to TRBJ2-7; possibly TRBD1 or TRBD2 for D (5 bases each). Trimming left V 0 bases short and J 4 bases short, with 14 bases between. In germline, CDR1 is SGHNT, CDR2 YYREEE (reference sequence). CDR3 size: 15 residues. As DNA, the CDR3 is TGTGCCAGCAGCTTGGCCGGGGCTAGCCAGTACGAGCAGTACTTC. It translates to CASSLAGASQYEQYF.

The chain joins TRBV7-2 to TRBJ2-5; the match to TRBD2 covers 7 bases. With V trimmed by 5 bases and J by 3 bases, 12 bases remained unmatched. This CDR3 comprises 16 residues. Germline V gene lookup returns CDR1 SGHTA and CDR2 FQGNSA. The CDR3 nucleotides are TGTGCCAGCAGCGACCGGGGCAGAGCGGGAAAAGAGACCCAGTACTTC. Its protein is CASSDRGRAGKETQYF.

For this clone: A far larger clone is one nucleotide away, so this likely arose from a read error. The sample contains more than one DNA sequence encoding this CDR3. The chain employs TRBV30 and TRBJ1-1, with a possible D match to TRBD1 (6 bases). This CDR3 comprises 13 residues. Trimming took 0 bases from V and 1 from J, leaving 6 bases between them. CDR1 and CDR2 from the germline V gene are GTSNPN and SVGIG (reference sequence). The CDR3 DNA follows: TGTGCCTGGAGTGTGGGGGCGAACACTGAAGCTTTCTTT. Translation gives CAWSVGANTEAFF.

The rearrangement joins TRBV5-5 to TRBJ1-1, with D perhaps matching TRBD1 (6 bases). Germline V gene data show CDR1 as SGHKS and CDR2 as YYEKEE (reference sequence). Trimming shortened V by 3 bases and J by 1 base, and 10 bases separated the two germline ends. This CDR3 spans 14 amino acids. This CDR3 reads CASSSAGANTEAFF. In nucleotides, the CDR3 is TGTGCCAGCAGCTCGGCAGGGGCGAACACTGAAGCTTTCTTT. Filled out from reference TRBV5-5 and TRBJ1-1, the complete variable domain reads DAGVTQSPTHLIKTRGQQVTLRCSPISGHKSVSWYQQVLGQGPQFIFQYYEKEERGRGNFPDRFSARQFPNYSSELNVNALLLGDSALYLCASSSAGANTEAFFGQGTRLTVV.